What follows is one TCR beta chain and its context. There is no known antigen for this receptor. Base qualities are missing; no much larger clone stands one base away. The library was produced with 5' RACE. Instrument on record: NextSeq 500. Unique molecular identifiers were attached to individual cDNA molecules in the TCR library protocol so that sequencing error and PCR bias could be corrected. Both TCR alpha and beta chains were sequenced, and tight co-correlation was observed between alpha and beta sequence abundances in each sample. Processing in the source paper ran as follows. Decombinator V4 was used to perform V gene, J gene and CDR3 annotation of TCR sequences. Expanded TCRs were defined as changing significantly between any two time points under a Poisson model with p below 0.0001. Abundances of TCRs were expressed as counts per million after normalisation to the total number of TCRs sequenced in each sample. TRAV1-2 paired with TRAJ12, TRAJ20 or TRAJ33 defined MAIT TCRs, while TRAV10 paired with TRAJ18 defined iNKT TCRs. VDJdb, accessed 1 November 2021, was searched for CMV, EBV and SARS-CoV-2 annotated TCRs, excluding TCRs annotated for multiple antigens. TCRdb itself trimmed the public reads at Q25 with fastp, ran MiXCR and retained productive beta chains. Records with the same CDR3 protein are collapsed into one entry carrying the most frequent genes and DNA. The V and J calls were determined by TCRdb, not by the authors. A total of roughly 63,000 distinct CDR3 sequences appear in this sample, more than 10% of them only once. Approximately 1% of the sample lies in the top ten.

These data belong to a study of early T cells in non-severe SARS-CoV-2 infection (dated by TCRdb to 2020 to 2022). About the full investigation: Bulk RNA from unsorted whole blood was used for TCR sequencing, so alpha and beta chains could not be paired.

The CDR3 runs 15 amino acids, cysteine and phenylalanine included. Only the CDR3 portion is preserved as DNA: 45 bases, with reading frame beginning at the first base. V is reduced by 4 bases and J by 4 bases, leaving a spacing of 15 bases between them. CDR1 and CDR2, per the germline V gene (reference sequence), are LNHNV and YYDKDF. The study was a case-control design nested within a healthcare worker cohort in London, UK, with weekly nasopharyngeal swab PCR tests and blood sampling. Healthcare workers were recruited between 23 and 31 March 2020, during the week of the UK lockdown, and were followed weekly for up to roughly 16 weeks. On the study overall, not on this receptor specifically: VDJdb matching was skewed toward anti-spike CD8 responses and likely underestimated virus-specific expansions by missing private and CD4 specificities.

The sample in question was whole blood, obtained at baseline. The TCR sequence derives from an adult who was a healthcare worker with PCR-confirmed SARS-CoV-2 infection or an uninfected control (not recorded which). The donor label of this sample is uncertain. The rearrangement joined TRBV15 to TRBJ2-3; no D gene is confidently identified. CDR3 loop: CATSMSPNGPDTQYF. The sequenced DNA: TGTGCCACCAGCATGTCCCCGAACGGGCCAGATACGCAGTATTTT.